Listed here are 17 T cell receptor beta chains from one sample, sequenced in a study of T cell changes during pregnancy in multiple sclerosis. Repertoires were generated with immunoSEQ multiplex PCR, while TCRdb's copy carries only in-frame clones and drops some. The data contain 90,000 to 100,000 clones, around 92% of them seen just once; the ten biggest clones take up around 2.1%. This material consisted of peripheral blood, taken after pregnancy. Source of these receptors: a female donor in good health, enrolled as a control in a pregnancy study.

The genes are TRBV5-1 and TRBJ1-2; TRBD1 might be the D (5 bases). CDR3 length: 14 amino acids. Trimming took off 3 bases at V and 4 bases at J, with 13 bases between the two ends. Per germline, CDR1 SGHRS and CDR2 YFSETQ. The CDR3 coding sequence is TGCGCCAGCAGCTCGACAGATGCGGTCTATGGCTACACCTTC. Encoded protein: CASSSTDAVYGYTF.

The genes are TRBV9 and TRBJ2-3; TRBD2 matches 10 bases. Germline V gene lookup returns CDR1 SGDLS and CDR2 YYNGEE. The CDR3 is made up of 17 amino acids. V lost 4 bases to trimming and J lost 0 bases; unmatched junction nucleotides: 8. The CDR3 region is CASSRGLAVTSTDTQYF. CDR3 DNA sequence: TGTGCCAGCAGCAGAGGACTAGCGGTTACTAGCACAGATACGCAGTATTTT.

The chain uses TRBV4-1 and TRBJ1-2; no definite D call. V dropped 0 bases and J dropped 6 bases, with 17 bases sitting between them. The CDR3 is made up of 16 amino acids. Germline assignment: CDR1 MGHRA and CDR2 YSYEKL. The CDR3 protein is CASSQDLGISRDGYTF. CDR3 sequence (DNA): TGCGCCAGCAGCCAAGATCTTGGGATATCGCGGGATGGCTACACCTTC.

V is TRBV19 and J is TRBJ2-1; TRBD1 agrees at 8 bases. CDR3 length: 14 residues. With V trimmed by 8 bases and J by 4 bases, 7 bases remained unmatched. The V gene's germline CDR1 is LNHDA and CDR2 SQIVND (reference sequence). CDR3 in amino acids: CASADRAGYNEQFF. Written as DNA, the CDR3 is TGTGCCAGTGCGGACAGGGCGGGGTACAATGAGCAGTTCTTC.

The chain combines TRBV2 with TRBJ2-1; 7 positions match TRBD2. The junction had 9 bases not matched to a gene; V was cut back by 1 base and J by 9 bases. Germline V gene data show CDR1 as SNHLY and CDR2 as FYNNEI. CDR3 size: 15 residues. The CDR3 region has the DNA TGTGCCAGCAGTGAAGAGACTAGCAATGGGGGTGAGCAGTTCTTC. Its protein product is CASSEETSNGGEQFF.

The chain links TRBV5-1 to TRBJ1-3, with unresolved D. Deletions cut 0 bases from V and 0 bases from J, with 7 bases between. CDR1 and CDR2 from the germline V gene are SGHRS and YFSETQ. The CDR3 runs to 15 residues. CDR3 DNA sequence: TGCGCCAGCAGCTTGGACGGTAGCTCTGGAAACACCATATATTTT. Protein: CASSLDGSSGNTIYF.

The gene calls are TRBV27 and TRBJ2-7; D is ambiguous. Per the germline V gene, CDR1 is MNHEY and CDR2 is SMNVEV (reference sequence). Trimming shortened V by 6 bases and J by 1 base, and 13 bases separated the two germline ends. This CDR3 is built from 14 residues. CDR3 nucleotide sequence: TGTGCCAGCAGCTCTTATGGCTCTTCCTACGAGCAGTACTTC. It encodes CASSSYGSSYEQYF.

The J gene is TRBJ1-5, the V gene TRBV18; D unresolved. CDR3 size: 13 residues. The V end was cut by 3 bases, the J end by 4 bases, with 7 bases between. Per germline, CDR1 KGHSH and CDR2 LQKENI. In nucleotides, the CDR3 is TGTGCCAGCTCACCGGGCACAAATCAGCCCCAGCATTTT. Amino acids: CASSPGTNQPQHF.

This clone was observed once. The chain is built from TRBV30 and TRBJ2-3; 8 bases agree with TRBD2. Germline values: CDR1 GTSNPN, CDR2 SVGIG (reference sequence). Germline trimming cut 5 bases from V and 5 bases from J; bases unmatched to any gene: 3. The CDR3 is 12 amino acids. The CDR3 reads CAWGLAGDTQYF. DNA of the CDR3: TGTGCCTGGGGACTAGCTGGAGATACGCAGTATTTT.

V and J are TRBV10-1 and TRBJ1-4; 8 bases match TRBD1. The germline V gene has CDR1 WNHNN and CDR2 SYGVQD (reference sequence). There are 18 residues in the CDR3. The ends lost 10 bases at V and 7 bases at J; junction bases unmatched: 23. The chain's CDR3 is CAITPPGQGRVGVEKLFF. CDR3 DNA: TGCGCCATCACCCCTCCCGGACAGGGCCGAGTTGGGGTTGAAAAACTGTTTTTT.

V usage is TRBV29-1 and J usage is TRBJ1-3; D is possibly TRBD1 (5 bases). CDR1 and CDR2 from the germline V gene are SQVTM and ANQGSEA. The CDR3 contains 14 residues. Trimming pared 4 bases from V and 1 base from J, leaving 11 bases between. CDR3 protein: CSVGYRGSGNTIYF. Written as DNA, the CDR3 is TGCAGCGTTGGCTATAGGGGATCTGGAAACACCATATATTTT. The variable domain in full, with the rest retrieved from reference TRBV29-1 and TRBJ1-3, is SAVISQKPSRDICQRGTSLTIQCQVDSQVTMMFWYRQQPGQSLTLIATANQGSEATYESGFVIDKFPISRPNLTFSTLTVSNMSPEDSSIYLCSVGYRGSGNTIYFGEGSWLTVV.

The J gene is TRBJ2-2, the V gene TRBV5-1; 8 bases map to TRBD2. This CDR3 is built from 16 residues. V shed 0 bases, J shed 9 bases, and the junction held 10 bases outside the gene matches. Looked up from germline, CDR1 is SGHRS and CDR2 is YFSETQ. CDR3 amino acids: CASSLVASGFLRELFF. The CDR3 bases are TGCGCCAGCAGCTTGGTGGCTAGCGGGTTTCTACGGGAGCTGTTTTTT.

The chain recombines TRBV2 with TRBJ1-4; weak D call: TRBD1 (6 bases). CDR1 is SNHLY, CDR2 FYNNEI, per germline. V was clipped by 7 bases and J by 7 bases, with 16 bases between them. The CDR3 extends over 14 amino acids. The CDR3 spells CASTEGGRGEKLFF. DNA for the CDR3: TGTGCCAGCACCGAGGGGGGGCGAGGTGAAAAACTGTTTTTT.

The V gene is TRBV4-2, the J gene TRBJ1-3, with D possibly TRBD1 on 5 matching bases. The CDR3 runs 18 residues. CDR1 and CDR2 from the germline V gene are LGHNA and YNFKEQ. V was clipped by 6 bases and J by 0 bases, with 21 bases between them. CDR3 nucleotide sequence: TGTGCCAGCAGTCGCGGGGCTAGTGGGGACCTCTCTGGAAACACCATATATTTT. Translating gives CASSRGASGDLSGNTIYF.

This chain uses TRBV10-3 with TRBJ1-1; 10 bases match TRBD1. Germline V lookup: CDR1 ENHRY, CDR2 SYGVKD. There are 16 residues in the CDR3. J was trimmed by 4 bases and V by 6 bases; bases with no gene match: 11. CDR3 in amino acids: CAISSGTGVGTTEAFF. Written as DNA, the CDR3 is TGTGCCATCAGCTCCGGGACAGGGGTCGGTACCACTGAAGCTTTCTTT.

The rearrangement links TRBV5-1 to TRBJ2-7; 12 positions match TRBD1. The CDR3 sequence is 15 residues long. CDR1 and CDR2 (germline): SGHRS, YFSETQ. With V trimmed by 2 bases and J by 5 bases, 5 bases remained unmatched. The CDR3 DNA reads TGCGCCAGCAGCTTTGGGACAGGGGGCTACGACGAGCAGTACTTC. It yields the protein CASSFGTGGYDEQYF.

The chain carries TRBV7-9 and TRBJ2-7; 8 nucleotides match TRBD1. CDR3 size: 16 residues. The V segment lost 5 bases and the J segment 6 bases; nucleotides outside the gene matches: 15. Germline CDR1 is SEHNR and CDR2 is FQNEAQ (reference sequence). This CDR3 is CASSPSDRGPGGEQYF. The CDR3 DNA follows: TGTGCCAGCAGCCCGAGTGACAGGGGACCTGGAGGCGAGCAGTACTTC. The variable domain in full, with the rest retrieved from reference TRBV7-9 and TRBJ2-7, is DTGVSQNPRHKITKRGQNVTFRCDPISEHNRLYWYRQTLGQGPEFLTYFQNEAQLEKSRLLSDRFSAERPKGSFSTLEIQRTEQGDSAMYLCASSPSDRGPGGEQYFGPGTRLTVT.